The clone carrying this T cell receptor beta chain appeared a single time. A single base separates this from a much larger clone, so it may be a read error. Every naive CD8 library was made from between roughly 17,000 and 1,100,000 sorted cells with 10%, 30% or 50% RNA. These data belong to a study of molecular identifiers for immune sequencing clone quantification. A single record per CDR3 protein comes from TCRdb applying MiXCR to the PCR reads. The sample holds a few hundred thousand distinct CDR3 sequences, around 21% seen once. The source of this sequence is a human donor in good health. Some libraries in this study had Jurkat cell RNA spiked in. The sample was naive CD8+ T cells from blood, with Jurkat cell RNA spiked in. Regarding subset: FACS-sorted CD8+CD4-CCR7+CD45RA+ naive T cells.

The CDR3 DNA sequence: TGTGCCAGCAGTTTTTCCCGACAGGGGGGCCAGCCCCAGCCTTTT. Amino acids: CASSFSRQGGQPQPF. The genes are TRBV6-5 and TRBJ1-5; the match to TRBD1 covers 9 bases. The CDR3 is 15 residues long. Germline values: CDR1 MNHEY, CDR2 SVGAGI.